Below are 9 T cell receptor beta chains sequenced from a single sample in a study of T cell repertoires in cytomegalovirus infection. TCRdb itself ran the reads through MiXCR, one entry per CDR3 protein. There are 400,000 to 600,000 distinct CDR3 sequences in the sample; roughly 46% occur only once, and roughly two fifths lies in the top ten. Antigen specificity for these receptors is unknown. Sequenced material: cultured PBMCs, taken from culture after CMV antigen stimulation. Receptor source: a human donor in good health (CMV status not recorded). Some clones in this sample may be carry-over from other donors' samples.

The chain has TRBV4-1 and TRBJ1-5; D remains ambiguous. Germline assignment: CDR1 MGHRA and CDR2 YSYEKL. CDR3 length: 13 residues. V gave up 1 base and J gave up 10 bases, with 11 bases separating them. In DNA, the CDR3 is TGCGCCAGCAGCCAAGCGCCCTGGATACCCCAGCATTTT. Its protein is CASSQAPWIPQHF.

This clonotype was detected ten times or more. The J gene is TRBJ2-5, the V gene TRBV7-2; 10 positions match TRBD1. Germline trimming cut 5 bases from V and 3 bases from J; bases unmatched to any gene: 9. The germline V gene has CDR1 SGHTA and CDR2 FQGNSA. The CDR3 runs 16 residues. CDR3: CASSHRSGTGEETQYF. In DNA form, the CDR3 reads TGTGCCAGCAGCCATAGGAGTGGGACAGGGGAAGAGACCCAGTACTTC.

The rearrangement uses TRBV28 and TRBJ1-1, with TRBD1 identical over 9 bases. Germline V CDR1 and CDR2: MDHEN, SYDVKM. Germline trimming cut 7 bases from V and 11 bases from J; bases unmatched to any gene: 5. The length of the CDR3 is 11 residues. For the CDR3, the DNA is TGTGCCAGCACCTACGGACAGGGGGCTTTCTTT. As protein: CASTYGQGAFF.

A few counts support this clonotype. This sequence joins TRBV7-2 and TRBJ2-3, with 13 bases that match TRBD2. Per germline, CDR1 SGHTA and CDR2 FQGNSA. Trimming took 5 bases from V and 5 from J; bases not matched to a gene: 7. This CDR3 contains 16 residues. CDR3 in amino acids: CASSRGLAGVVDTQYF. The CDR3 DNA sequence: TGTGCCAGCAGCCGAGGACTAGCGGGAGTGGTAGATACGCAGTATTTT.

The sample holds a few counts of this clonotype. Here the CDR3 reads CASRSSGSSYEQYF. DNA of the CDR3: TGTGCCAGCAGATCTAGCGGGAGCTCCTACGAGCAGTACTTC. The chain combines TRBV7-9 with TRBJ2-7; 10 bases align to TRBD2. Germline lookup yields CDR1 SEHNR and CDR2 FQNEAQ (reference sequence). The junction had 2 bases not matched to a gene; V was cut back by 6 bases and J by 0 bases. This CDR3 contains 14 residues. The complete variable domain, with remaining parts taken from reference TRBV7-9 and TRBJ2-7, reads DTGVSQNPRHKITKRGQNVTFRCDPISEHNRLYWYRQTLGQGPEFLTYFQNEAQLEKSRLLSDRFSAERPKGSFSTLEIQRTEQGDSAMYLCASRSSGSSYEQYFGPGTRLTVT.

This clonotype has more than one count but fewer than ten. The rearrangement uses TRBV5-1 and TRBJ1-4; D gene uncertain. The ends were cut back, 4 bases at V and 4 bases at J, with 8 bases in the middle. The CDR3 loop spans 13 amino acids. CDR1 SGHRS and CDR2 YFSETQ come from the germline V gene. For the CDR3, the DNA is TGCGCCAGCAGCCTATGGAGTAATGAAAAACTGTTTTTT. Protein product: CASSLWSNEKLFF.

In this sample, this clonotype turned up a few times. The genes are TRBV6-1 and TRBJ1-5; 9 bases agree with TRBD1. V lost 7 bases to trimming and J lost 2 bases; unmatched junction nucleotides: 9. Germline values: CDR1 MNHNS, CDR2 SASEGT. The CDR3 runs to 16 residues. CDR3 sequence reads: CASTWDREVGNQPQHF. For the CDR3, the DNA is TGTGCCAGCACCTGGGACAGGGAGGTCGGCAATCAGCCCCAGCATTTT.

The CDR3 DNA reads as TGTGCCAGCAGCTCCATAGCGGGGTTCTACCAGGGCCACGAGCAGTACTTC. Its protein product is CASSSIAGFYQGHEQYF. The gene calls are TRBV11-2 and TRBJ2-7; 8 bases map to TRBD2. The ends lost 4 bases at V and 5 bases at J; junction bases unmatched: 16. The CDR3 consists of 17 residues. Germline V CDR1 and CDR2: SGHAT, FQNNGV. The whole variable domain, filled in from reference TRBV11-2 and TRBJ2-7, reads EAGVAQSPRYKIIEKRQSVAFWCNPISGHATLYWYQQILGQGPKLLIQFQNNGVVDDSQLPKDRFSAERLKGVDSTLKIQPAKLEDSAVYLCASSSIAGFYQGHEQYFGPGTRLTVT.

The chain carries TRBV7-6 and TRBJ2-3; 9 bases map to TRBD2. J was trimmed by 5 bases and V by 5 bases; bases with no gene match: 8. CDR3 length: 15 residues. CDR1 and CDR2 (germline): SGHVS, FNYEAQ. CDR3 loop: CASSETLAGRDTQYF. Written as DNA, the CDR3 is TGTGCCAGCAGCGAGACCCTAGCGGGGAGAGATACGCAGTATTTT. The whole variable domain, remainder taken from reference TRBV7-6 and TRBJ2-3, is GAGVSQSPRYKVTKRGQDVALRCDPISGHVSLYWYRQALGQGPEFLTYFNYEAQQDKSGLPNDRFSAERPEGSISTLTIQRTEQRDSAMYRCASSETLAGRDTQYFGPGTRLTVL.